The present T cell receptor (beta chain) was sequenced within a study of control samples from healthy donors and cancer patients. Germline CDR1 and CDR2: MGHRA and YSYEKL. The V and J ends lost 1 base and 3 bases respectively, with 13 bases between them. The CDR3 is 15 amino acids. Measured with immunoSEQ multiplex PCR; TCRdb has only the in-frame clones, and not every one. The data contain 100,000 to 150,000 clones, about nine tenths of them singletons. This TCR derives from a man between 50 and 59 years old with head and neck cancer. The specimen sequenced was PBMCs. The J gene is TRBJ2-7, the V gene TRBV4-1, with D hard to call. The CDR3 region is CASSQGTPLIYEQYF. In DNA, the CDR3 is TGCGCCAGCAGCCAAGGGACGCCTCTTATCTACGAGCAGTACTTC.